The clone carrying this TCR beta chain came up once. This record belongs to a study of cytomegalovirus exposure and HLA in healthy donors. The CDR3 is 18 amino acids. Trimming cost V 2 bases and J 3 bases; bases outside gene matches: 13. Germline lookup yields CDR1 SGHRS and CDR2 YFSETQ. PCR involved 60 Vbeta and 13 Jbeta primers. Here immunoSEQ multiplex PCR was the method, and the copy in TCRdb shows in-frame clones only, minus some. There are 140,000 to 150,000 clones in the sample; less than 90% occur only once, and less than 2.5% lies in the top ten. The rearrangement uses TRBV5-1 and TRBJ2-5, with 10 bases aligning to TRBD2. The material sequenced was PBMCs. The source is a boy aged 2 to 9 in good health and CMV-seronegative. For the CDR3, the DNA is TGCGCCAGCAGCTTCGGGACTAGCGCCTTTTCGTGGGAAGAGACCCAGTACTTC. It codes for CASSFGTSAFSWEETQYF.